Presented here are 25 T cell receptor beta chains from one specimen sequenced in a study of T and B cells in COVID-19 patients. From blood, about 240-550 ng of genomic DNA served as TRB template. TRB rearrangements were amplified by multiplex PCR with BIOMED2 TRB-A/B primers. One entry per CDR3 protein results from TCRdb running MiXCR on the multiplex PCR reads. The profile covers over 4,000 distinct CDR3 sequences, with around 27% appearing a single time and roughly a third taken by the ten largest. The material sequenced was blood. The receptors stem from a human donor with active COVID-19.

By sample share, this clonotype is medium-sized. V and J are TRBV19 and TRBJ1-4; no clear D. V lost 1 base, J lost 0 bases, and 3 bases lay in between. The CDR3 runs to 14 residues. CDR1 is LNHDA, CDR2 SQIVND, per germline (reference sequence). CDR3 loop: CASSIAATNEKLFF. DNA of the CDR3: TGTGCCAGTAGTATAGCAGCAACTAATGAAAAACTGTTTTTT.

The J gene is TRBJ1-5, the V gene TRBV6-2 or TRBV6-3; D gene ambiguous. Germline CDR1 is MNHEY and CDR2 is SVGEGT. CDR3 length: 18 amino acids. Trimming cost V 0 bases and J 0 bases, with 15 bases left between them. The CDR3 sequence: CASSYSIRDEYSNQPQHF. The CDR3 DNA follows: TGTGCCAGCAGTTACTCGATTAGAGACGAGTATAGCAATCAGCCCCAGCATTTT.

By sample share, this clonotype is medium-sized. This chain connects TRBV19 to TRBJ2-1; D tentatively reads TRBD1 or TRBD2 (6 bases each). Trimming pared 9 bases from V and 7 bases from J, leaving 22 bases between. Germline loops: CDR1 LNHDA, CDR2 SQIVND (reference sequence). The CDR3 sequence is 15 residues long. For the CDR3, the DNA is TGTGCCAGCTCACTAGGGGGTGGAGGGGGGAATGAGCAGTTCTTC. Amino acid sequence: CASSLGGGGGNEQFF.

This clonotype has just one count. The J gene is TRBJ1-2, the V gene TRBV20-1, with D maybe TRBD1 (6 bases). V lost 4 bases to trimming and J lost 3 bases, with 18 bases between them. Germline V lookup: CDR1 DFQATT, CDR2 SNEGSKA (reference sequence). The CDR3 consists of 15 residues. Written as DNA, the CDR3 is TGCAGTGCTACCAATCCTAACAGGGCGTACTATGGCTACACCTTC. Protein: CSATNPNRAYYGYTF.

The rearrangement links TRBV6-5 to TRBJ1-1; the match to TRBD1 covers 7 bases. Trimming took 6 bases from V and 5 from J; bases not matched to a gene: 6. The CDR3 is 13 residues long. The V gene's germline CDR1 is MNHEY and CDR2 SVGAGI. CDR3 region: CASRVQTGTEAFF. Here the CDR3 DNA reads TGTGCCAGCAGGGTCCAGACAGGGACTGAAGCTTTCTTT.

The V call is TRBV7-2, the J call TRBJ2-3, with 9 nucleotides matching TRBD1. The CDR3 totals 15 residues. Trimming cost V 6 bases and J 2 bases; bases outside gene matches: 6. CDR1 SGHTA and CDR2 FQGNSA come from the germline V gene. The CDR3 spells CASRGRDRVTDTQYF. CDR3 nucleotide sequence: TGTGCCAGCAGAGGCCGGGACAGGGTCACAGATACGCAGTATTTT.

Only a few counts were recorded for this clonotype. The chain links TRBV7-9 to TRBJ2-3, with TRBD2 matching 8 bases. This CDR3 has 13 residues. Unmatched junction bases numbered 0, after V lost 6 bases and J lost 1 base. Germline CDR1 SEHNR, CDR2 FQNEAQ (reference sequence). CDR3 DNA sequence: TGTGCCAGCAGGACTAGCGGCACAGATACGCAGTATTTT. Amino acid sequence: CASRTSGTDTQYF.

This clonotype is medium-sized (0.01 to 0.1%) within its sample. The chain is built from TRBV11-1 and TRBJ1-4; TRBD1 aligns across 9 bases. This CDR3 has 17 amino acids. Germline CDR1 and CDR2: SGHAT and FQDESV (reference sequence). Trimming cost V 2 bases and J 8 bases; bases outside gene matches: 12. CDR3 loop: CASSLPTGGTPYEKLFF. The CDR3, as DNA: TGTGCCAGCAGCTTACCGACAGGGGGTACGCCCTACGAAAAACTGTTTTTT.

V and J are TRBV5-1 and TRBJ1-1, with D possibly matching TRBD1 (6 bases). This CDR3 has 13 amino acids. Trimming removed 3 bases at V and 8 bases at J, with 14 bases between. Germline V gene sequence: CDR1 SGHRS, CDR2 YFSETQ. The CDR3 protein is CASSWGPSGEAFF. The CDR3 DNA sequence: TGCGCCAGCAGCTGGGGGCCCTCCGGGGAAGCTTTCTTT. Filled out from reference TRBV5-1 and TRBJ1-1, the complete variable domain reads KAGVTQTPRYLIKTRGQQVTLSCSPISGHRSVSWYQQTPGQGLQFLFEYFSETQRNKGNFPGRFSGRQFSNSRSEMNVSTLELGDSALYLCASSWGPSGEAFFGQGTRLTVV.

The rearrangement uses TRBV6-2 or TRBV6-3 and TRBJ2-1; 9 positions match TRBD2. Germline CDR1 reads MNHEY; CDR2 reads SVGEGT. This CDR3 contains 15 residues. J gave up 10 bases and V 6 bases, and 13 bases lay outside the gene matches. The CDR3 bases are TGTGCCAGCAGGGCTACAATAGCGGGAGTAGGGGAGCAGTTCTTC. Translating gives CASRATIAGVGEQFF.

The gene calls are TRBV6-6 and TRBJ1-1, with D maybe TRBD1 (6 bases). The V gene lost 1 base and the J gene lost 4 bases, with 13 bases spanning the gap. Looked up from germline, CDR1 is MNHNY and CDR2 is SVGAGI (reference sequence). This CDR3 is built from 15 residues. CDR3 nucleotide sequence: TGTGCCAGCAGTTACTTCCTGGGGGCAGGCACTGAAGCTTTCTTT. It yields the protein CASSYFLGAGTEAFF.

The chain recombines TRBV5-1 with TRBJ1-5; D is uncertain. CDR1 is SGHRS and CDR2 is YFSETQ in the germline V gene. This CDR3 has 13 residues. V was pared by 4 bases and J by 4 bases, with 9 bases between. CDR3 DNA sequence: TGCGCCAGCAGCCGCGACGGAAATCAGCCCCAGCATTTT. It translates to CASSRDGNQPQHF. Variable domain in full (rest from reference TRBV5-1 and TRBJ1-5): KAGVTQTPRYLIKTRGQQVTLSCSPISGHRSVSWYQQTPGQGLQFLFEYFSETQRNKGNFPGRFSGRQFSNSRSEMNVSTLELGDSALYLCASSRDGNQPQHFGDGTRLSIL.

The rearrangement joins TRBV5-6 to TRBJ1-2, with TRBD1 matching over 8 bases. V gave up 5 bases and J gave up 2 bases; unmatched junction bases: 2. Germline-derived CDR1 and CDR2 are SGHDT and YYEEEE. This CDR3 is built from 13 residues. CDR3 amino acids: CASSRQGNYGYTF. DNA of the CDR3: TGTGCCAGCAGTAGACAGGGGAACTATGGCTACACCTTC.

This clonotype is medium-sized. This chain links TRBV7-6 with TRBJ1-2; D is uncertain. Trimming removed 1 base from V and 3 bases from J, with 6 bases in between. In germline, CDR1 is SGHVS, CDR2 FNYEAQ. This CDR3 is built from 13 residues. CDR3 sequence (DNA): TGTGCCAGCAGCTTAGAGGGTGACTATGGCTACACCTTC. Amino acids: CASSLEGDYGYTF. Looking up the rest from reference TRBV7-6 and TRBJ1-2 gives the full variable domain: GAGVSQSPRYKVTKRGQDVALRCDPISGHVSLYWYRQALGQGPEFLTYFNYEAQQDKSGLPNDRFSAERPEGSISTLTIQRTEQRDSAMYRCASSLEGDYGYTFGSGTRLTVV.

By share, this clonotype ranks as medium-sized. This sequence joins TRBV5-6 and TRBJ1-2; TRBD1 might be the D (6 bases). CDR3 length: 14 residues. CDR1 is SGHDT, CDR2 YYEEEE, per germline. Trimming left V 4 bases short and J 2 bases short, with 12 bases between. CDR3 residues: CASSPGQSNYGYTF. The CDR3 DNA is TGTGCCAGCAGCCCCGGACAGTCGAACTATGGCTACACCTTC.

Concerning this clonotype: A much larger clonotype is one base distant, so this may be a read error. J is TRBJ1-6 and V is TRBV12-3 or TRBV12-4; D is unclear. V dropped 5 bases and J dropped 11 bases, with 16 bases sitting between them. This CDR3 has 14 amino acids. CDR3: CASSTDGVWTPLHF. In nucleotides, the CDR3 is TGTGCCAGCAGTACCGACGGGGTTTGGACACCCCTCCACTTT.

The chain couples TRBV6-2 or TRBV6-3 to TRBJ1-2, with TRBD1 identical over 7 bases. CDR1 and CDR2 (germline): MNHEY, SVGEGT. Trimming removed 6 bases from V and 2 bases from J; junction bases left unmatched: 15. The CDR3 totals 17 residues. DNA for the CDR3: TGTGCCAGCAGCCGTGACAGGGTCAGCGGTATCAACTATGGCTACACCTTC. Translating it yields CASSRDRVSGINYGYTF.

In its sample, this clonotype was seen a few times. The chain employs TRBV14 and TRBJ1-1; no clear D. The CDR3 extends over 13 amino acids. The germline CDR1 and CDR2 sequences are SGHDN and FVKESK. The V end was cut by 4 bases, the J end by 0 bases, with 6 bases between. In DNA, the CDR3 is TGTGCCAGCAGCCTAGAGATGAACACTGAAGCTTTCTTT. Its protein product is CASSLEMNTEAFF.

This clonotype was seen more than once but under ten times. The CDR3 DNA reads as TGTGCCAGCAGCGCTGATCCCGGGGAGCTGTTTTTT. Translated, it gives CASSADPGELFF. The rearrangement joins TRBV7-6 to TRBJ2-2; no definite D call. The CDR3 is 12 amino acids. Germline V gene sequence: CDR1 SGHVS, CDR2 FNYEAQ. The V gene lost 5 bases and the J gene lost 6 bases, with 7 bases spanning the gap.

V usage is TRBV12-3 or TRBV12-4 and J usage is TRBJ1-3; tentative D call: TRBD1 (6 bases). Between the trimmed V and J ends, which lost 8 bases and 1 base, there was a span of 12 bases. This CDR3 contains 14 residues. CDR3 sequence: CASGGQGSGNTIYF. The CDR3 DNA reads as TGTGCCAGCGGGGGCCAGGGGTCTGGAAACACCATATATTTT.

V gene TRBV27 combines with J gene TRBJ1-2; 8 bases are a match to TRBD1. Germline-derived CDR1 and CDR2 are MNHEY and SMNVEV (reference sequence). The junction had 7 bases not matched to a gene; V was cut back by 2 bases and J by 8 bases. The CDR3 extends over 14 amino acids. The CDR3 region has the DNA TGTGCCAGCAGTTTAAAAACAGGGACAGGCGGCTACACCTTC. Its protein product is CASSLKTGTGGYTF.

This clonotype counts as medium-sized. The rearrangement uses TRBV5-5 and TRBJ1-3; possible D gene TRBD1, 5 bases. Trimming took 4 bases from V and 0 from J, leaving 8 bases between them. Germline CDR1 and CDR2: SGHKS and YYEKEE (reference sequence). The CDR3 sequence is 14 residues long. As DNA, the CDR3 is TGTGCCAGCAGCCCCCAGGGCTCTGGAAACACCATATATTTT. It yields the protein CASSPQGSGNTIYF.

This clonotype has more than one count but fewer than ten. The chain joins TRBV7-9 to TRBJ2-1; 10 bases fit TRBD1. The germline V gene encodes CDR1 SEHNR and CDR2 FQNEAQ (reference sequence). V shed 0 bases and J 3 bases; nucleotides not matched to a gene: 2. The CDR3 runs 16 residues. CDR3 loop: CASSLAGTGDYNEQFF. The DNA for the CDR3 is TGTGCCAGCAGCTTAGCAGGGACAGGGGACTACAATGAGCAGTTCTTC.

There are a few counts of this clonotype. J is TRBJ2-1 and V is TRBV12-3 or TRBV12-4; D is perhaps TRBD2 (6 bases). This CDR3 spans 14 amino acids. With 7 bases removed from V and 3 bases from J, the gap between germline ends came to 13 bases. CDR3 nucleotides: TGTGCCAGCACCTGGGACTCACTCTACAATGAGCAGTTCTTC. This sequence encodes CASTWDSLYNEQFF.

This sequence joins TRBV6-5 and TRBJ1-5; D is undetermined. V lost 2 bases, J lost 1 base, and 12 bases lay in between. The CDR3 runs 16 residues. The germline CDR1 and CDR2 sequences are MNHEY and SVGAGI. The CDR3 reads CASSYGGVGSNQPQHF. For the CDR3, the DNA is TGTGCCAGCAGTTACGGCGGGGTGGGGAGCAATCAGCCCCAGCATTTT.